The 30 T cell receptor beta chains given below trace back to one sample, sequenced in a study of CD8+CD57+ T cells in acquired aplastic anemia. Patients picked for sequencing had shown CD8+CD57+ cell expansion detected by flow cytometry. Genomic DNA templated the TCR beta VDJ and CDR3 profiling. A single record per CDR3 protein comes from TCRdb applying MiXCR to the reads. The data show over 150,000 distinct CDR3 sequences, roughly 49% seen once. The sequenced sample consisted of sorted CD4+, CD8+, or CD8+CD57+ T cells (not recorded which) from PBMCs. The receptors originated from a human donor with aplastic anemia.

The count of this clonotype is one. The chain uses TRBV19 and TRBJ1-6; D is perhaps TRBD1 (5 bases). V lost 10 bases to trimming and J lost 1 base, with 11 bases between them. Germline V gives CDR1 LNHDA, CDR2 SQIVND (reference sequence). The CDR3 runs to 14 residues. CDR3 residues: CATTGGSYNSPLHF. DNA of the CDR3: TGTGCCACCACGGGGGGGTCCTATAATTCACCCCTCCACTTT.

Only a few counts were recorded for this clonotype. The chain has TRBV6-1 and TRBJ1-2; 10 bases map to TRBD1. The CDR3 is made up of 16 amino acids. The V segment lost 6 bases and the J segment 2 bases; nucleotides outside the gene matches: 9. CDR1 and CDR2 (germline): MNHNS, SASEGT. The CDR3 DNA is TGTGCCAGCAGACCCGCCGGACAGGGGGAAAACTATGGCTACACCTTC. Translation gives CASRPAGQGENYGYTF.

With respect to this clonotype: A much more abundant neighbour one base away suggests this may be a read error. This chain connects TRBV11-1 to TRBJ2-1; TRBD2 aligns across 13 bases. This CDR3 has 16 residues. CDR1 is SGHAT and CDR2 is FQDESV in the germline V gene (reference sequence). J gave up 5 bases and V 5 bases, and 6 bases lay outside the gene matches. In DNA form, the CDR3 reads TGTGCCAGCAGCGACTCAGGACTAGCGGGGGACAATGAGCAGTTCTTC. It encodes CASSDSGLAGDNEQFF.

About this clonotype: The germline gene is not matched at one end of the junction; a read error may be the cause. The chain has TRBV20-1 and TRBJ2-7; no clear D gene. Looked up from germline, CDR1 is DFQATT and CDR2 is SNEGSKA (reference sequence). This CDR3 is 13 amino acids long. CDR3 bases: TGCACCTCTTTAGGGCCGGGCTCCAACGAGCAGTACTTC. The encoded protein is CTSLGPGSNEQYF.

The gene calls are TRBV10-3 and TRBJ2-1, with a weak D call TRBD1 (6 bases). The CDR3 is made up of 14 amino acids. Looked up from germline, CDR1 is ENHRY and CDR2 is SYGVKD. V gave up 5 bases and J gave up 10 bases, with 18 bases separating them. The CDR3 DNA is TGTGCCATCAGTTCTGAACAACAGGGATCAGAGCAGTTCTTC. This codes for CAISSEQQGSEQFF.

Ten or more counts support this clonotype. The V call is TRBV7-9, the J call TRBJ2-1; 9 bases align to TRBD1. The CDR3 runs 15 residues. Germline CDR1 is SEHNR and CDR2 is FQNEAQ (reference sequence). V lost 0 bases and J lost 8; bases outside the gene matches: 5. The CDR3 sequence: CASSLAGQGVDEQFF. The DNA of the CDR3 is TGTGCCAGCAGCTTAGCGGGACAGGGTGTGGATGAGCAGTTCTTC.

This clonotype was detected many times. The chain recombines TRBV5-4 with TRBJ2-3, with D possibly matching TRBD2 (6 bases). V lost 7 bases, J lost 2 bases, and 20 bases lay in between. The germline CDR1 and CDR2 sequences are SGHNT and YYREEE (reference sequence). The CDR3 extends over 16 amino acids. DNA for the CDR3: TGTGCCAGCTCTCAACCCGGGACTGTAAACACAGATACGCAGTATTTT. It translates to CASSQPGTVNTDTQYF.

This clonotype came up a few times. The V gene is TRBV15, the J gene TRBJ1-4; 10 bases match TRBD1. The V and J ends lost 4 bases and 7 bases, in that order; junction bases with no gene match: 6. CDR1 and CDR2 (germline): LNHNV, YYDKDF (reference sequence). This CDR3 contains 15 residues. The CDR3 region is CATSKQTGGSEKLFF. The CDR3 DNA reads TGTGCCACCAGCAAACAGACAGGGGGCTCTGAAAAACTGTTTTTT. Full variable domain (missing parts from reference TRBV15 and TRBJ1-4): DAMVIQNPRYQVTQFGKPVTLSCSQTLNHNVMYWYQQKSSQAPKLLFHYYDKDFNNEADTPDNFQSRRPNTSFCFLDIRSPGLGDTAMYLCATSKQTGGSEKLFFGSGTQLSVL.

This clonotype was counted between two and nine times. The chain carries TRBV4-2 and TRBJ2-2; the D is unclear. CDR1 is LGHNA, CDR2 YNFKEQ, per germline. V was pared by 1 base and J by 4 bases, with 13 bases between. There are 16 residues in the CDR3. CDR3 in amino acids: CASSQAHRDPTGELFF. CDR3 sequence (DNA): TGTGCCAGCAGCCAAGCTCATAGGGATCCCACCGGGGAGCTGTTTTTT.

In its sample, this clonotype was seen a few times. The CDR3 reads CASSLRAGGYNEQFF. The CDR3 nucleotides read TGTGCCAGCAGTTTACGAGCGGGGGGATACAATGAGCAGTTCTTC. The J gene is TRBJ2-1, the V gene TRBV27, with 9 bases aligning to TRBD2. The CDR3 has 15 residues. V trimming: 2 bases; J trimming: 4 bases; junction bases outside the gene matches: 3. From germline, CDR1 is MNHEY and CDR2 SMNVEV (reference sequence).

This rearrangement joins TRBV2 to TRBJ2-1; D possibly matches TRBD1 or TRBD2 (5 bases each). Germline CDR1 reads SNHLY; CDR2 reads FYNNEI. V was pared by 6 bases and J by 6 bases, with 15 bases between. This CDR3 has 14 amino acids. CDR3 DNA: TGTGCCAGCAGCCTAGGGACGGGATGCAATGAGCAGTTCTTC. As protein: CASSLGTGCNEQFF.

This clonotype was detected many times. The CDR3 DNA reads TGTGCCAGCAGTTTAGCGCAGATTCATTCGCGTAATGAAAAACTGTTTTTT. Amino acids: CASSLAQIHSRNEKLFF. This chain joins TRBV12-3 or TRBV12-4 and TRBJ1-4; D gene unclear. V dropped 0 bases and J dropped 4 bases, with 15 bases sitting between them. This CDR3 comprises 17 residues.

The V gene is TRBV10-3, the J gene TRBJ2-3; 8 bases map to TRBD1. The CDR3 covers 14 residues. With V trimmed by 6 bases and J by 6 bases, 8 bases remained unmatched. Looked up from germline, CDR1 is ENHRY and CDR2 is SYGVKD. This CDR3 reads CAIRPDRDGDTQYF. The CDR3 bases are TGTGCCATCAGACCGGACAGGGATGGCGATACGCAGTATTTT.

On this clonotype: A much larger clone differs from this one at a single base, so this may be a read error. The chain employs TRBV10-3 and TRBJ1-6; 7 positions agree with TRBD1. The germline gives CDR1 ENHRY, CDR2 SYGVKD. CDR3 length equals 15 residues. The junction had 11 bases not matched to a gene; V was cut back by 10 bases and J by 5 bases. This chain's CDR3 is CASRGAVADNSPLHF. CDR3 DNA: TGTGCCAGCAGGGGGGCGGTGGCCGATAATTCACCCCTCCACTTT.

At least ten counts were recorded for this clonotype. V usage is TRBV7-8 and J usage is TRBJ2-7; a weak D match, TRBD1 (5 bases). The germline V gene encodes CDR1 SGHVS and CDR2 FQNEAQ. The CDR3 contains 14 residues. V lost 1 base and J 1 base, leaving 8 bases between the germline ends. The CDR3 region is CASSLGAGSYEQYF. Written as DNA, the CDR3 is TGTGCCAGCAGCTTAGGAGCAGGGTCCTACGAGCAGTACTTC.

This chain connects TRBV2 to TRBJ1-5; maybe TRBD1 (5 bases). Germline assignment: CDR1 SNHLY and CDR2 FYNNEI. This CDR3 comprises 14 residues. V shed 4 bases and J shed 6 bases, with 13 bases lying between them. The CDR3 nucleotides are TGTGCCAGCAGTGGGGGCACGGGGGTTCAGCCCCAGCATTTT. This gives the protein CASSGGTGVQPQHF. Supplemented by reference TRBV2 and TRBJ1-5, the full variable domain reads EPEVTQTPSHQVTQMGQEVILRCVPISNHLYFYWYRQILGQKVEFLVSFYNNEISEKSEIFDDQFSVERPDGSNFTLKIRSTKLEDSAMYFCASSGGTGVQPQHFGDGTRLSIL.

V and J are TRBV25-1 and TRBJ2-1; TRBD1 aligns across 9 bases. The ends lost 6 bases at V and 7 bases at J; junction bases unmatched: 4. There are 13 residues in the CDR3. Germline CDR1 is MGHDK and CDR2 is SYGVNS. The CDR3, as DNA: TGTGCCAGCAGAGGACAGGGGCGAAATGAGCAGTTCTTC. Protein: CASRGQGRNEQFF.

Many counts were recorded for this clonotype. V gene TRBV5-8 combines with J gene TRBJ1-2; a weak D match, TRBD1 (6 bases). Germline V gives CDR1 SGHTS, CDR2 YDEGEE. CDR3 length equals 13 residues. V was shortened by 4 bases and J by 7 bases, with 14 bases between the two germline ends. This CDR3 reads CASSPVDSTGYTF. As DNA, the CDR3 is TGTGCCAGCAGCCCCGTGGACAGTACTGGCTACACCTTC.

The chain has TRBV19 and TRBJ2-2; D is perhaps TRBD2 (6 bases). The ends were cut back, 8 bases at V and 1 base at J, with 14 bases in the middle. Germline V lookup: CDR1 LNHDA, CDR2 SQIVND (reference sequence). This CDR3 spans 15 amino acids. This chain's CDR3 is CASSVAGLNTGELFF. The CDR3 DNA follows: TGTGCCAGTTCGGTTGCGGGACTGAACACCGGGGAGCTGTTTTTT. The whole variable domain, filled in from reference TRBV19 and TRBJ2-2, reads DGGITQSPKYLFRKEGQNVTLSCEQNLNHDAMYWYRQDPGQGLRLIYYSQIVNDFQKGDIAEGYSVSREKKESFPLTVTSAQKNPTAFYLCASSVAGLNTGELFFGEGSRLTVL.

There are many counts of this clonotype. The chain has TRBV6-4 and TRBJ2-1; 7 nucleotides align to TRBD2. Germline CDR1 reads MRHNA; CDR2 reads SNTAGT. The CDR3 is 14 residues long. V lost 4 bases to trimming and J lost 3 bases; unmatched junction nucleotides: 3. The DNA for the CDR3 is TGTGCCAGCAGTGCGGCGGGGGACTACAATGAGCAGTTCTTC. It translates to CASSAAGDYNEQFF.

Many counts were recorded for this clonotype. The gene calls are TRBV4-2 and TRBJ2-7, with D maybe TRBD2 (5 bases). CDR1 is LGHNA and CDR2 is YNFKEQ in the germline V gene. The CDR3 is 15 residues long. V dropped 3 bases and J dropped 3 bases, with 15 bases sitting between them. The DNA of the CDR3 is TGTGCCAGCAGCCAGGGAGTACAGAATGGCTACGAGCAGTACTTC. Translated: CASSQGVQNGYEQYF.

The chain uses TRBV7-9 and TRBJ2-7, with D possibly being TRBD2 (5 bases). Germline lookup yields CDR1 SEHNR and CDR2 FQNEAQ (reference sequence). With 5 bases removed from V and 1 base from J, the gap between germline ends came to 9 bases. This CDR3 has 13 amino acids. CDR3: CASSERLSYEQYF. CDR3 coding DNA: TGTGCCAGCAGCGAGCGGCTTTCCTACGAGCAGTACTTC.

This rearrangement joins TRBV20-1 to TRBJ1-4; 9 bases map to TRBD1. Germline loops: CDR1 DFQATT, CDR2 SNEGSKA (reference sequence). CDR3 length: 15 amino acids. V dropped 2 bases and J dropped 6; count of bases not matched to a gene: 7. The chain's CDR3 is CSARTLGQGDEKLFF. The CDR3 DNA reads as TGCAGTGCTAGAACCCTGGGACAGGGTGATGAAAAACTGTTTTTT.

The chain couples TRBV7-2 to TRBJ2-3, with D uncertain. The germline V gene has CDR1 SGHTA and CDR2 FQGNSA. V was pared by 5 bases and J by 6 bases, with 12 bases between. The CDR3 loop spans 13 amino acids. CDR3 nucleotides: TGTGCCAGCAGCGCTCAGTATTGGGATACGCAGTATTTT. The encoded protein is CASSAQYWDTQYF.

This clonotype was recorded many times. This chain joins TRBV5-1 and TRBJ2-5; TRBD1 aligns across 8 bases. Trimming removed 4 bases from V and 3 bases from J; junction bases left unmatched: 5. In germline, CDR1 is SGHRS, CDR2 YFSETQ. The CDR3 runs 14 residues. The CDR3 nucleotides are TGCGCCAGCAGCGCCGGGACAGGCGAAGAGACCCAGTACTTC. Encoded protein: CASSAGTGEETQYF.

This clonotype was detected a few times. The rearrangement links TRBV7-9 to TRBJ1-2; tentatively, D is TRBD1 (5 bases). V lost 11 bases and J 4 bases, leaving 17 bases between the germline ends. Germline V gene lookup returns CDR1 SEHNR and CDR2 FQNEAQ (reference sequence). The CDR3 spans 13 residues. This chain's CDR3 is CALPVDSSYGYTF. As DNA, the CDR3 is TGTGCCCTTCCCGTCGACAGCAGCTATGGCTACACCTTC.

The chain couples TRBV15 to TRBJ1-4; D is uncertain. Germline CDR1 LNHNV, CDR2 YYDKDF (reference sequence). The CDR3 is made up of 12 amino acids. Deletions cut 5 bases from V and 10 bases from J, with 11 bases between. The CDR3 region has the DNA TGTGCCACCAGCGTCTCTGGAGGAAAACTGTTTTTT. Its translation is CATSVSGGKLFF. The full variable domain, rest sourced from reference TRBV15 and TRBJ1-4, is DAMVIQNPRYQVTQFGKPVTLSCSQTLNHNVMYWYQQKSSQAPKLLFHYYDKDFNNEADTPDNFQSRRPNTSFCFLDIRSPGLGDTAMYLCATSVSGGKLFFGSGTQLSVL.

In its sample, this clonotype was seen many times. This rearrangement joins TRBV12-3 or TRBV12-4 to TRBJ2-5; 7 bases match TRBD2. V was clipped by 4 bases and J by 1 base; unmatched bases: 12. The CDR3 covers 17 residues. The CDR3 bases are TGTGCCAGCAGTTCCAGCGGGGTTACACCATTCCAAGAGACCCAGTACTTC. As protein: CASSSSGVTPFQETQYF.

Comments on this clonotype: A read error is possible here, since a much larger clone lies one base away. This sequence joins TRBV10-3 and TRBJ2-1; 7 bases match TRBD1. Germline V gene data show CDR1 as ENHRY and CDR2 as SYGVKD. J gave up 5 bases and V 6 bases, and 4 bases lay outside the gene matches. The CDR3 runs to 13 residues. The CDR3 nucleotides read TGTGCCATCAGAGCCGGGACAGACAATGAGCAGTTCTTC. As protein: CAIRAGTDNEQFF.

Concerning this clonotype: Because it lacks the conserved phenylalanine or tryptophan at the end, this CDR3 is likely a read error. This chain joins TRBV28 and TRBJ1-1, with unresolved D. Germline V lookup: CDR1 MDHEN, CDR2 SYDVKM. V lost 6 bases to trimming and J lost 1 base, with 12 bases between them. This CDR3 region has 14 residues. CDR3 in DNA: TGTGCCAGCAGGACCCCGAACGGGAACACTGAAGCTTTCTCT. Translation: CASRTPNGNTEAFS.